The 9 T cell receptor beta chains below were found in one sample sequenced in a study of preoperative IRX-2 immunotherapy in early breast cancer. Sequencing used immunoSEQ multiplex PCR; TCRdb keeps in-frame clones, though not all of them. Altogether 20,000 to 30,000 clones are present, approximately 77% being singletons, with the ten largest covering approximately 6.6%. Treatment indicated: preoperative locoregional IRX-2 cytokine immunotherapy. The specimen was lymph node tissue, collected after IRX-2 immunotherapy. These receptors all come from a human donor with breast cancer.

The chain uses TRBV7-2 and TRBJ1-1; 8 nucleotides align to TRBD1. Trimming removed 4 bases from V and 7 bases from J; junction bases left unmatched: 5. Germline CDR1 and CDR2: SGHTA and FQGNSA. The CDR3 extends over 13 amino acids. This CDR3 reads CASSSQGANEAFF. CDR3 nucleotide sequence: TGTGCCAGCAGCTCGCAGGGGGCGAATGAAGCTTTCTTT.

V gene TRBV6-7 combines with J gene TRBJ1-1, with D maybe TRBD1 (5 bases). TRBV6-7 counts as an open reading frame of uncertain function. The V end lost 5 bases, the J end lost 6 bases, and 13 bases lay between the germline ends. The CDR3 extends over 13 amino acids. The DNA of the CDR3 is TGTGCCAGCAGTCGGGGGTACGGCGCTGAAGCTTTCTTT. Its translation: CASSRGYGAEAFF.

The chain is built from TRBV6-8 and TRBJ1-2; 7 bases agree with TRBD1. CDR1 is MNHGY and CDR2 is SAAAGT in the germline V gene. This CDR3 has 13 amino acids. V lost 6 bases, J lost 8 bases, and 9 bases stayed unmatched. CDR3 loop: CASSPTGESGYTF. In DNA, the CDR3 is TGTGCCAGCAGCCCCACAGGGGAAAGCGGCTACACCTTC.

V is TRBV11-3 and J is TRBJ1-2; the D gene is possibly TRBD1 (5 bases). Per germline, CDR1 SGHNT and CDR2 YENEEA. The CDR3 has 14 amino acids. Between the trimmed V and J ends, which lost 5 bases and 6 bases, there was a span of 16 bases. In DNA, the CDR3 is TGTGCCAGCAGCACGAGGGACGGAGGACATGGCTACACCTTC. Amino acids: CASSTRDGGHGYTF.

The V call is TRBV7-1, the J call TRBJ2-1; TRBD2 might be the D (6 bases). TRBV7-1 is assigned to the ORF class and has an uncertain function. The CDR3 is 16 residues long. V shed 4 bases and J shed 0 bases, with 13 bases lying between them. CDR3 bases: TGTGCCAGCAGCTTGGCGGGGTTAAGCTCCTACAATGAGCAGTTCTTC. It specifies CASSLAGLSSYNEQFF.

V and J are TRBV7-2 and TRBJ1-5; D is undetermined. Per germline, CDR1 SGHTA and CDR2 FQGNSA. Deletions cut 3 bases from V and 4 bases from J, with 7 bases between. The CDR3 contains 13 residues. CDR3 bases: TGTGCCAGCAGCTTTACCACTAATCAGCCCCAGCATTTT. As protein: CASSFTTNQPQHF.

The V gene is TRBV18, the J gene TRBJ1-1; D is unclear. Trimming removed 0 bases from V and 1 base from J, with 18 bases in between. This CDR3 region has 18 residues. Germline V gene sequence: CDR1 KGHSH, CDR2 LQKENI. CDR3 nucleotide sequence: TGTGCCAGCTCACCACCTAAGAACCCCCTTGGGGAGAACACTGAAGCTTTCTTT. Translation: CASSPPKNPLGENTEAFF.

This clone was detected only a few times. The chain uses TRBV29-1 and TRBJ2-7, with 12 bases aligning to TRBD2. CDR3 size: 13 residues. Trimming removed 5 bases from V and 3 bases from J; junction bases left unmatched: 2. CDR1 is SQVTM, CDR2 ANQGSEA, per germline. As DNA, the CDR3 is TGCAGCGTTAAGACTAGCGGGAGCTACGAGCAGTACTTC. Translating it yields CSVKTSGSYEQYF.

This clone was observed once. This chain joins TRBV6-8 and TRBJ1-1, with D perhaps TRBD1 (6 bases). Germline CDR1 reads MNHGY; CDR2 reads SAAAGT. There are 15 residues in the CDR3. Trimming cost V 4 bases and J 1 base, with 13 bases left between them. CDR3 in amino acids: CASSSDRIPNTEAFF. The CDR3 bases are TGTGCCAGCAGTTCGGACAGAATTCCGAACACTGAAGCTTTCTTT.